The present T cell receptor (beta chain) was sequenced within a study of shared clonotypes between healthy human individuals. For the study at large: Per-donor plates numbered three CD4 naive, three CD4 memory, two CD8 naive and one CD8 memory. Study observations and caveats: Sequencing depth was expected to influence donor clonotype sharing. Larger richness was generally estimated for naive than memory subsets.

Between the trimmed V and J ends, which lost 3 bases and 6 bases, there was a span of 5 bases. CDR1 and CDR2 from the germline V gene are WNHNN and SYGVQD (reference sequence). This CDR3 contains 11 residues. Each cell subset's genomic DNA was divided evenly among several immunoSEQ plates. Only in-frame clones appear in the TCRdb table, and some are missing; sequencing was by immunoSEQ multiplex PCR. The table records about 980,000 clones, 76% of them present only once. As concerns this clone: What it binds is unknown.

This clonotype was sampled from a man between 18 and 35 years old in good health. This chain joins TRBV10-1 and TRBJ2-5, with unresolved D. The sample was memory CD4+ T cells sorted from blood. Subset specified: CD45RA-negative fraction. The chain's CDR3 is CASSEGQTQYF. In DNA, the CDR3 is TGCGCCAGCAGTGAAGGACAGACCCAGTACTTC.